These 5 T cell receptor beta chains share one sample of origin, sequenced in a study of blood T cell repertoires in COVID-19. Sequencing used immunoSEQ multiplex PCR; TCRdb keeps in-frame clones, though not all of them. This table has 150,000 or so clones, 88% appearing once. The sample comprised peripheral blood. These receptors were collected from a woman aged 55-69 years with acute or convalescent COVID-19.

The chain uses TRBV28 and TRBJ1-1; D might be TRBD1 (6 bases). Germline lookup yields CDR1 MDHEN and CDR2 SYDVKM. The CDR3 sequence is 14 residues long. V gave up 5 bases and J gave up 2 bases, with 12 bases separating them. The CDR3 DNA reads TGTGCCAGCAGTCTACAGGGTATAAACACTGAAGCTTTCTTT. It translates to CASSLQGINTEAFF.

The chain uses TRBV6-5 and TRBJ2-3; the match to TRBD2 covers 13 bases. CDR1 MNHEY and CDR2 SVGAGI come from the germline V gene. This CDR3 contains 16 residues. V gave up 4 bases and J gave up 4 bases; unmatched junction bases: 5. The DNA for the CDR3 is TGTGCCAGCAGTTGGAAACTAGCGGGGGGGCCAGATACGCAGTATTTT. This codes for CASSWKLAGGPDTQYF.

The chain carries TRBV6-1 and TRBJ1-4, with 9 nucleotides matching TRBD1. V dropped 1 base and J dropped 5; count of bases not matched to a gene: 11. Per germline, CDR1 MNHNS and CDR2 SASEGT. The CDR3 extends over 18 amino acids. The CDR3 sequence is CASSEGLTGTGTNEKLFF. The DNA for the CDR3 is TGTGCCAGCAGTGAAGGCCTCACCGGGACAGGGACAAATGAAAAACTGTTTTTT.

The chain recombines TRBV7-2 with TRBJ2-7; the match to TRBD2 covers 11 bases. The trim removed 5 bases at V and 0 bases at J, leaving 6 bases unmatched. The CDR3 covers 16 residues. Looked up from germline, CDR1 is SGHTA and CDR2 is FQGNSA. In DNA, the CDR3 is TGTGCCAGCAGCAAGCTACTAGCGGGGGACTCCTACGAGCAGTACTTC. Its translation is CASSKLLAGDSYEQYF.

The chain recombines TRBV9 with TRBJ1-2, with a possible D match to TRBD1 (5 bases). Germline lookup yields CDR1 SGDLS and CDR2 YYNGEE. The CDR3 totals 13 residues. Deletions cut 3 bases from V and 8 bases from J, with 14 bases between. CDR3 in DNA: TGTGCCAGCAGCGCCGCATTAAGGGGCGGCTACACCTTC. This gives the protein CASSAALRGGYTF.